Listed below are T cell receptor beta chains from one sample, sequenced in a study of blood T cell repertoires in COVID-19. The assay was immunoSEQ multiplex PCR, and TCRdb's table has in-frame clones only and misses some. The table lists about 390,000 clones, about 89% of them singletons. Sequencing was done on a sample of peripheral blood. These receptors all come from a woman aged 55 to 70 with COVID-19, enrolled during active disease. Both conserved end residues are part of each CDR3. The D gene is left open where the match is weak. Clone size appears in some rows only: once, few, many, or a class for an expanded clone.

D: .; size: .; J: TRBJ2-7; V: TRBV5-1; DNA: TGCGCCAGCAGCTTGGAAGCGAAAAACGAGCAGTACTTC; CDR3: CASSLEAKNEQYF
D: .; size: .; J: TRBJ2-7; V: TRBV28; DNA: TGTGCCAGCAGTTTATGGCAGGTAAATAACTACGAGCAGTACTTC; CDR3: CASSLWQVNNYEQYF
D: TRBD2; size: .; J: TRBJ2-2; V: TRBV30; DNA: TGTGCCTGGAGACGCGAGACTAGCCGACACGGGGAGCTGTTTTTT; CDR3: CAWRRETSRHGELFF
D: TRBD1; size: .; J: TRBJ2-7; V: TRBV19; DNA: TGTGCCAGTAAAAGCCGACAGGGGGGATACGAGCAGTACTTC; CDR3: CASKSRQGGYEQYF
D: TRBD1; size: once; J: TRBJ1-2; V: TRBV3-1/TRBV3-2; DNA: TGTGCCAGCAGCCAAGCCCCGACAGGGGGAGGGGGCTACACCTTC; CDR3: CASSQAPTGGGGYTF
D: TRBD2; size: .; J: TRBJ2-1; V: TRBV19; DNA: TGTGCCAGCTCCCTTGAAGCGGGGGTTTACAATGAGCAGTTCTTC; CDR3: CASSLEAGVYNEQFF
D: .; size: .; J: TRBJ1-1; V: TRBV6-5; DNA: TGTGCCAGCAGTTACCCGGGGAAGTACACTGAAGCTTTCTTT; CDR3: CASSYPGKYTEAFF
D: .; size: .; J: TRBJ1-5; V: TRBV19; DNA: TGTGCCAGTAGTATCGGCGGGGGCCAGAATCAGCCCCAGCATTTT; CDR3: CASSIGGGQNQPQHF
D: TRBD1; size: .; J: TRBJ1-1; V: TRBV5-6; DNA: TGTGCCAGCAGCTTGCCAGGACAGGGAAACACTGAAGCTTTCTTT; CDR3: CASSLPGQGNTEAFF
D: .; size: few; J: TRBJ2-7; V: TRBV14; DNA: TGTGCCAGCAGCCTACACTACGAGCAGTACTTC; CDR3: CASSLHYEQYF
D: .; size: .; J: TRBJ1-5; V: TRBV28; DNA: TGTGCCAGCAGTTTACGCGGGAGGAGTCAGCCCCAGCATTTT; CDR3: CASSLRGRSQPQHF
D: .; size: .; J: TRBJ1-3; V: TRBV30; DNA: TGTGCCTGGAGTACAGGTGGAGGGGGAAACACCATATATTTT; CDR3: CAWSTGGGGNTIYF
D: TRBD1; size: once; J: TRBJ1-2; V: TRBV5-4; DNA: TGTGCCAGCAGCTTGCAGACAGGGGTTTCTGGCTACACCTTC; CDR3: CASSLQTGVSGYTF
D: .; size: .; J: TRBJ2-1; V: TRBV24-1; DNA: TGTGCCACCAGTGACCGAGGGGGGGGCCCCTACAATGAGCAGTTCTTC; CDR3: CATSDRGGGPYNEQFF
D: TRBD1; size: few; J: TRBJ1-1; V: TRBV6-5; DNA: TGTGCCAGCAGCCGGGGACAGTGGAACACTGAAGCTTTCTTT; CDR3: CASSRGQWNTEAFF
D: .; size: .; J: TRBJ1-2; V: TRBV5-1; DNA: TGCGCCAGCGCATTACAGGATGCTAACTATGGCTACACCTTC; CDR3: CASALQDANYGYTF
D: TRBD2; size: .; J: TRBJ2-7; V: TRBV7-6; DNA: TGTGCCAGCAGCTTACTAGCGGGGGGAGGTACTAAAACAGACGAGCAGTACTTC; CDR3: CASSLLAGGGTKTDEQYF
D: TRBD1; size: .; J: TRBJ1-3; V: TRBV10-2; DNA: TGCGCCAGCGAGGTAGACAGGGGGTCTGGAAACACCATATATTTT; CDR3: CASEVDRGSGNTIYF
D: .; size: .; J: TRBJ2-3; V: TRBV7-3; DNA: TGTGCCAGCAGCTTAAGGCGGGGAAGGACAGATACGCAGTATTTT; CDR3: CASSLRRGRTDTQYF
D: .; size: .; J: TRBJ1-6; V: TRBV11-2; DNA: TGTGCCAGCAGCTTACTTGAGGTCGCTAATTCACCCCTCCACTTT; CDR3: CASSLLEVANSPLHF
D: TRBD2; size: once; J: TRBJ2-1; V: TRBV5-4; DNA: TGTGCCAGCAGCTCCGGACTAGCGTCTAACGGTGAGCAGTTCTTC; CDR3: CASSSGLASNGEQFF
D: .; size: .; J: TRBJ2-7; V: TRBV6-5; DNA: TGTGCCAGCAGAGTGAGTTACGAGCAGTACTTC; CDR3: CASRVSYEQYF
D: TRBD1; size: .; J: TRBJ2-7; V: TRBV9; DNA: TGTGCCAGCAGCGTAGGCCTAGGACAGGGGGCCTACGAGCAGTACTTC; CDR3: CASSVGLGQGAYEQYF
D: .; size: .; J: TRBJ1-5; V: TRBV15; DNA: TGTGCCACCAGCAGAGATGGAAGGGGGAATCAGCCCCAGCATTTT; CDR3: CATSRDGRGNQPQHF
D: .; size: few; J: TRBJ1-5; V: TRBV6-6; DNA: TGTGCCAGCAGTCCTGGGGCGCGACCTTTGGGGGCCACCAATCAGCCCCAGCATTTT; CDR3: CASSPGARPLGATNQPQHF
D: .; size: .; J: TRBJ1-2; V: TRBV7-2; DNA: TGTGCCAGCAGCCCCCCCGGGTACTATGGCTACACCTTC; CDR3: CASSPPGYYGYTF
D: .; size: few; J: TRBJ1-6; V: TRBV6-5; DNA: TGTGCCAGCAGTTACGGGGACATGACCTATAATTCACCCCTCCACTTT; CDR3: CASSYGDMTYNSPLHF
D: TRBD1; size: .; J: TRBJ1-2; V: TRBV7-2; DNA: TGTGCCAGCAGCCGGGGACAGGGATGGGACTATGGCTACACCTTC; CDR3: CASSRGQGWDYGYTF
D: .; size: .; J: TRBJ1-2; V: TRBV30; DNA: TGTGCCTGGAGTGTAAGAATCCAGGACACCCGAAAACTTAACTATGGCTACACCTTC; CDR3: CAWSVRIQDTRKLNYGYTF
D: TRBD2; size: .; J: TRBJ2-7; V: TRBV18; DNA: TGTGCCAGCTCACCATTTAGCGGGGGGGCCAGCTCCTACGAGCAGTACTTC; CDR3: CASSPFSGGASSYEQYF
D: .; size: .; J: TRBJ1-3; V: TRBV18; DNA: TGTGCCAGCACGAAGAGCTCTGGAAACACCATATATTTT; CDR3: CASTKSSGNTIYF
D: .; size: .; J: TRBJ2-7; V: TRBV6-5; DNA: TGTGCCAGCAGTCTAGGAGGTAGCTCCTACGAGCAGTACTTC; CDR3: CASSLGGSSYEQYF
D: .; size: few; J: TRBJ2-7; V: TRBV28; DNA: TGTGCCAGCAGCGGAATAGACAGTGCCTACGAGCAGTACTTC; CDR3: CASSGIDSAYEQYF
D: .; size: .; J: TRBJ2-7; V: TRBV18; DNA: TGTGCCAGCTCAAAGGCCCGGGATTACGAGCAGTACTTC; CDR3: CASSKARDYEQYF
D: .; size: .; J: TRBJ1-1; V: TRBV10-3; DNA: TGTGCCATCAGTGAAGAGGTGGCTCAGTTCCCGGCCAGTGAAGCTTTCTTT; CDR3: CAISEEVAQFPASEAFF